This entry describes one T cell receptor beta chain. Its antigen is undetermined. CDR1 is SGDLS and CDR2 is YYNGEE in the germline V gene. This CDR3 comprises 16 residues. Trimming took 3 bases from V and 2 from J; bases not matched to a gene: 5. This entry belongs to a study of T cell repertoires in cytomegalovirus infection. On the study more broadly: Well-studied HLA-B-restricted CMV epitopes were used in the study alongside recently identified HLA-C-restricted ones. Public TCR beta signatures were indicative of both CMV infection and a matching HLA type.

TCRdb re-analysed the reads in MiXCR, keeping a single row per CDR3 protein. The table records 110,000 to 150,000 distinct CDR3 sequences, around 32% of them present only once. Study-wide results and limits: HLA-C-restricted TCR beta clonotypes specific for CMV led the ex vivo response. Cumulative frequency of public TCR beta families picked out carriers of CMV plus the relevant HLA.

This chain uses TRBV9 with TRBJ2-1; 10 bases map to TRBD2. Source: CD8+ T cells from cultured PBMCs, taken from culture after CMV antigen stimulation. This sequence originates from a human donor in good health (CMV status not recorded). Some clones in this sample may be carry-over from other donors' samples. CDR3 sequence (DNA): TGTGCCAGCAGCGCCGGGAGCGGGGGGGCCTACAATGAGCAGTTCTTC. Its protein product is CASSAGSGGAYNEQFF.